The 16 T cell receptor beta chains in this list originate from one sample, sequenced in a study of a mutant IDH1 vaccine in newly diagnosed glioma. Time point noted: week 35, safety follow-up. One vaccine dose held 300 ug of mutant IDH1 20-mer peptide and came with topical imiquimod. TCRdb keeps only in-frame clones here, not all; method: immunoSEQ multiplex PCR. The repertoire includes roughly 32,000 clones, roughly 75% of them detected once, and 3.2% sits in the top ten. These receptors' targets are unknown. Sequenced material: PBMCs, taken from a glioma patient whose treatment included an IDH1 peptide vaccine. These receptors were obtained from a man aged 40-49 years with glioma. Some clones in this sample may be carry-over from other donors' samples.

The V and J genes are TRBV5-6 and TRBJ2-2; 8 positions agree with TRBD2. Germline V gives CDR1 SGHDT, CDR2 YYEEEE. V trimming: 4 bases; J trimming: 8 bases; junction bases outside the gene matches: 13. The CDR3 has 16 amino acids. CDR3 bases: TGTGCCAGCAGCCCCGCGGGGGGCCCCGCCGAGGGGGAGCTGTTTTTT. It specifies CASSPAGGPAEGELFF.

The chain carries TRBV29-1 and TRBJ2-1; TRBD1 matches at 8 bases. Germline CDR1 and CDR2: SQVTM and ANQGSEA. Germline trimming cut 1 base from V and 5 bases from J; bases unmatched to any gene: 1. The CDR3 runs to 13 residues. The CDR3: CSVEGTGNNEQFF. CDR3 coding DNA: TGCAGCGTTGAAGGGACAGGGAACAATGAGCAGTTCTTC.

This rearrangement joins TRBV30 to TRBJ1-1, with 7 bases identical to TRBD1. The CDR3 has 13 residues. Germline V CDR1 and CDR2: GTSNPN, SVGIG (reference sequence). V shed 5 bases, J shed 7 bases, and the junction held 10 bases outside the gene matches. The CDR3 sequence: CAWGFGTVIEAFF. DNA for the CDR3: TGTGCCTGGGGGTTTGGGACAGTAATTGAAGCTTTCTTT.

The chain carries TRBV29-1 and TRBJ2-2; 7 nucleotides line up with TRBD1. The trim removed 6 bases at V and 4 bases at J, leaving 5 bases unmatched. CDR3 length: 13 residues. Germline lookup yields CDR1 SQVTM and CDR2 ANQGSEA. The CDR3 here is CSVDRVGTGELFF. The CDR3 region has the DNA TGCAGCGTAGACAGGGTAGGCACCGGGGAGCTGTTTTTT.

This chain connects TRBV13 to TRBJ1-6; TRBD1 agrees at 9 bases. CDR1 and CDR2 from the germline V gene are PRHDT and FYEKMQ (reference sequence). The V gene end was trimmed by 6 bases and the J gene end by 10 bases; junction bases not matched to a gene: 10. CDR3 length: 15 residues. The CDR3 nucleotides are TGTGCCAGCAGTTACTCGGGACAGGGAGACTCACCCCTCCACTTT. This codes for CASSYSGQGDSPLHF. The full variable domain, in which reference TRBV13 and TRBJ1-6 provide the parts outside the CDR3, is AAGVIQSPRHLIKEKRETATLKCYPIPRHDTVYWYQQGPGQDPQFLISFYEKMQSDKGSIPDRFSAQQFSDYHSELNMSSLELGDSALYFCASSYSGQGDSPLHFGNGTRLTVT.

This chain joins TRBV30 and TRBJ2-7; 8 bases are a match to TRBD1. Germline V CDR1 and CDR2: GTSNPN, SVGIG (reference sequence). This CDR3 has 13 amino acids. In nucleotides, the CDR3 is TGTGCTGCCCGACAGGGGTTCCAAGGGGAGCAGTACTTC. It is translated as CAARQGFQGEQYF.

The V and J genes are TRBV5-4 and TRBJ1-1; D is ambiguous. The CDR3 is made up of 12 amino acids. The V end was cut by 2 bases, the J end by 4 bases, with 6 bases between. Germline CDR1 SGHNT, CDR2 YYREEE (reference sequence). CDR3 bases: TGTGCCAGCAGCTTAGGGTCCACTGAAGCTTTCTTT. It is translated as CASSLGSTEAFF.

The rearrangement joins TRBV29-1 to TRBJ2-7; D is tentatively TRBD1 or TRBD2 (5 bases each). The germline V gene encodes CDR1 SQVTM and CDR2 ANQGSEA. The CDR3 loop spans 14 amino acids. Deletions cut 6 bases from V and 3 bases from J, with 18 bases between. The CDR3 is CSVRDPAGSYEQYF. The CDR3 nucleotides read TGCAGCGTGAGGGACCCCGCAGGGAGCTACGAGCAGTACTTC.

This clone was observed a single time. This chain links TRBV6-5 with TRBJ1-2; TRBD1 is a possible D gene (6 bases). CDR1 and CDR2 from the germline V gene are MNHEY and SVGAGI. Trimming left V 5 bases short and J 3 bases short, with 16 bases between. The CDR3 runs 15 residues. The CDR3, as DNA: TGTGCCAGCAGTCCCCCGATCGGGGGGCACTATGGCTACACCTTC. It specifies CASSPPIGGHYGYTF.

CDR3 bases: TGTGCCAGCAGCTTACGGGACAAGCCATCCCGAAACCAAGAGACCCAGTACTTC. It codes for CASSLRDKPSRNQETQYF. The chain couples TRBV11-2 to TRBJ2-5; tentative D call: TRBD1 (6 bases). Trimming cost V 2 bases and J 0 bases, with 19 bases left between them. The germline V gene has CDR1 SGHAT and CDR2 FQNNGV. The CDR3 spans 18 residues.

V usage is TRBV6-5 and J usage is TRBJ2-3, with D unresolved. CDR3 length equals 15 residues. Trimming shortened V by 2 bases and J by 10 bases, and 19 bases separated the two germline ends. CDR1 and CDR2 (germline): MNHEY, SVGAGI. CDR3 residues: CASSYGVGWKMAQYF. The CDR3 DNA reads TGTGCCAGCAGTTACGGGGTTGGTTGGAAAATGGCGCAGTATTTT.

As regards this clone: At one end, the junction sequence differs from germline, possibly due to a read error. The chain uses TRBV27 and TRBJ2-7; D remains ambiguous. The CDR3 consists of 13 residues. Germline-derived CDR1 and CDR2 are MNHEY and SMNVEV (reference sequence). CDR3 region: CATSGTRAYEQYF. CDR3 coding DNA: TGTGCCACCAGTGGAACAAGGGCCTACGAGCAGTACTTC.

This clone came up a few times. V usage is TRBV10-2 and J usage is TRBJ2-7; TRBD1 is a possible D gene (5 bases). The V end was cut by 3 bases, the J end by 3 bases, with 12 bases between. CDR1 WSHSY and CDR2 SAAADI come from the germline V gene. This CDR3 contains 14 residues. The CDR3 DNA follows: TGCGCCAGCAGTGATATTGACAGAATCTACGAGCAGTACTTC. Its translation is CASSDIDRIYEQYF.

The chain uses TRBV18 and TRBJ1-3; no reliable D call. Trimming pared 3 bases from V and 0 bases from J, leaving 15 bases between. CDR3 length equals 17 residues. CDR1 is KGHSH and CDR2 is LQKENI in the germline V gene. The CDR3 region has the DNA TGTGCCAGCTCACCTTCTCCAGCGGGGAACTCTGGAAACACCATATATTTT. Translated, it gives CASSPSPAGNSGNTIYF.

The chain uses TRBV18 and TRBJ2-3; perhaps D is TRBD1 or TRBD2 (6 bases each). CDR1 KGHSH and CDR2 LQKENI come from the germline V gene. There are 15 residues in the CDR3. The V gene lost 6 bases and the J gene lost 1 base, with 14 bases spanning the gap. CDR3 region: CASSPWGARTDTQYF. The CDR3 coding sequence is TGTGCCAGCTCGCCGTGGGGGGCTCGCACAGATACGCAGTATTTT.

DNA for the CDR3: TGTGCCATCAGCGAACTAGCGGGATTCTACGAGCAGTACTTC. Encoded protein: CAISELAGFYEQYF. This chain links TRBV10-3 with TRBJ2-7; TRBD2 matches at 10 bases. The CDR3 covers 14 residues. V shed 6 bases and J 3 bases; nucleotides not matched to a gene: 5. Germline CDR1 is ENHRY and CDR2 is SYGVKD.